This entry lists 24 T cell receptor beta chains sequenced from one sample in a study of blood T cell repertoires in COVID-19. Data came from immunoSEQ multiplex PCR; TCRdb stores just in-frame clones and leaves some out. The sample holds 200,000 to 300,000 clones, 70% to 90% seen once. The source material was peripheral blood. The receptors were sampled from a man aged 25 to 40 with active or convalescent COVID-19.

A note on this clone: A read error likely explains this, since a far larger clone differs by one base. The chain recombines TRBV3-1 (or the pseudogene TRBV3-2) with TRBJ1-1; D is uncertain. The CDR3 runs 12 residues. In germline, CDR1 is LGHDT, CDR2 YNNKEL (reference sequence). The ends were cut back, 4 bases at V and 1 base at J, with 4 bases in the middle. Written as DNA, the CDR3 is TGTGCCAGCAGCCGAGGGAACACTGAAGCTTTCTTT. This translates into CASSRGNTEAFF.

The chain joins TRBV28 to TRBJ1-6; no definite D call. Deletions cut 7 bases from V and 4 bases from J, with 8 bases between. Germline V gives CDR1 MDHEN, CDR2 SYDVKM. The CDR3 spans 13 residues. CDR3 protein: CASTPGYNSPLHF. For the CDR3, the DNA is TGTGCCAGCACCCCGGGGTATAATTCACCCCTCCACTTT.

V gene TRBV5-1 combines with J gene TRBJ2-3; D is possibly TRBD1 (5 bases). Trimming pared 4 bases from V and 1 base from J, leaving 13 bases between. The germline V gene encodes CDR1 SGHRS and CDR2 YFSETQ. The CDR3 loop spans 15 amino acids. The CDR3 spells CASSLDTTGTDTQYF. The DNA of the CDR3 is TGCGCCAGCAGCCTAGACACGACAGGCACAGATACGCAGTATTTT.

CDR3 sequence reads: CASSQGGVGPIALFF. The CDR3 DNA follows: TGCGCCAGCAGCCAGGGCGGGGTAGGGCCGATTGCGCTGTTTTTT. J is TRBJ2-2 and V is TRBV4-3, with D possibly matching TRBD2 (6 bases). There are 15 residues in the CDR3. Germline V CDR1 and CDR2: LGHNA, YSLEER. Trimming stripped 3 bases from V and 13 bases from J, with 21 bases between.

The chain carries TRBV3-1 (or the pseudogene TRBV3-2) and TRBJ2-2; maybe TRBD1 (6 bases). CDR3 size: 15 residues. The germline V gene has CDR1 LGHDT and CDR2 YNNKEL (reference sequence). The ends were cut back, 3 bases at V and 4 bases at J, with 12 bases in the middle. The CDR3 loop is CASSQSHRVTGELFF. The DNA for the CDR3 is TGTGCCAGCAGCCAGTCACACAGGGTCACCGGGGAGCTGTTTTTT.

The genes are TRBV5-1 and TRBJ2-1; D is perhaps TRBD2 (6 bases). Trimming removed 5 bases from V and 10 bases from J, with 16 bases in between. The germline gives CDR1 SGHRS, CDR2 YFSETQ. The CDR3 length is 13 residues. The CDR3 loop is CASSDPGGREQFF. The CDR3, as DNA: TGCGCCAGCAGTGATCCCGGGGGACGAGAGCAGTTCTTC. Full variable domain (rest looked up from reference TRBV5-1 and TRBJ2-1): KAGVTQTPRYLIKTRGQQVTLSCSPISGHRSVSWYQQTPGQGLQFLFEYFSETQRNKGNFPGRFSGRQFSNSRSEMNVSTLELGDSALYLCASSDPGGREQFFGPGTRLTVL.

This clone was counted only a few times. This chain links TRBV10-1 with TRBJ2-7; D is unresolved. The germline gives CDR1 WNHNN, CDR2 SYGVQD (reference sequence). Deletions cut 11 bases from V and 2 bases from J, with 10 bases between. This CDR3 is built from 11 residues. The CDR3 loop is CALPGAYEQYF. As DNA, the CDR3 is TGCGCCCTACCGGGTGCCTACGAGCAGTACTTC.

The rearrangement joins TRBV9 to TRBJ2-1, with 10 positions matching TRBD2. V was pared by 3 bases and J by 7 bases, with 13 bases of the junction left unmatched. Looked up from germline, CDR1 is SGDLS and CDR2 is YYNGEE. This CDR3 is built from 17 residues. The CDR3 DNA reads TGTGCCAGCAGCGGCGAGATCCTAGCGGGGGTTGGGAATGAGCAGTTCTTC. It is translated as CASSGEILAGVGNEQFF.

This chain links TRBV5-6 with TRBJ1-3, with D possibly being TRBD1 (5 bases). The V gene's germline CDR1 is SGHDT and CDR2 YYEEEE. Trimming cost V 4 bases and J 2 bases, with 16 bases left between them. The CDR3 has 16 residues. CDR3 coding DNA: TGTGCCAGCAGCCTCTATCTCGGGGGAACTGGAAACACCATATATTTT. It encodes CASSLYLGGTGNTIYF.

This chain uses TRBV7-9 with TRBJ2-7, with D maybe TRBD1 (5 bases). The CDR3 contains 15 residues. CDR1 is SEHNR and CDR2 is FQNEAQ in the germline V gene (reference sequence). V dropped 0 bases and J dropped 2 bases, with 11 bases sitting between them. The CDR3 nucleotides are TGTGCCAGCAGCTTAGCGTCAGGGCAGGCCTACGAGCAGTACTTC. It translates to CASSLASGQAYEQYF.

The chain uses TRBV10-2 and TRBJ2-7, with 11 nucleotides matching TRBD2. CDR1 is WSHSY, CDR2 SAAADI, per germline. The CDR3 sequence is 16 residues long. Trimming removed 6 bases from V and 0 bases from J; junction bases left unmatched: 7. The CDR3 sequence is CASRGTSGSSSYEQYF. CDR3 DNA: TGCGCCAGCAGAGGGACTAGCGGAAGTAGCTCCTACGAGCAGTACTTC.

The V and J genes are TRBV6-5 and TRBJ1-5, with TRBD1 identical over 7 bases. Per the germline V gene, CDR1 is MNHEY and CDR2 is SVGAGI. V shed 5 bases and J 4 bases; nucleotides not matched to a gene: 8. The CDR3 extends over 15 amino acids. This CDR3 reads CASSPRQGDNQPQHF. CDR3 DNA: TGTGCCAGCAGTCCCCGACAGGGTGATAATCAGCCCCAGCATTTT.

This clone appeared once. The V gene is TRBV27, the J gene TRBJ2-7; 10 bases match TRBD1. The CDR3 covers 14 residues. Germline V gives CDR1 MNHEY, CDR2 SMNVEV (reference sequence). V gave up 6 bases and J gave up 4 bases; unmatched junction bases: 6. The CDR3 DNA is TGTGCCAGCAGCCACCGGGACAGGGGTTACGAGCAGTACTTC. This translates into CASSHRDRGYEQYF.

Here the CDR3 reads CASMDPEVAFF. The CDR3 nucleotides read TGTGCCAGCATGGACCCGGAGGTGGCTTTCTTT. V is TRBV2 and J is TRBJ1-1, with D unclear. Deletions cut 7 bases from V and 11 bases from J, with 14 bases between. CDR3 size: 11 residues. Germline V CDR1 and CDR2: SNHLY, FYNNEI. The complete variable domain, with remaining parts taken from reference TRBV2 and TRBJ1-1, reads EPEVTQTPSHQVTQMGQEVILRCVPISNHLYFYWYRQILGQKVEFLVSFYNNEISEKSEIFDDQFSVERPDGSNFTLKIRSTKLEDSAMYFCASMDPEVAFFGQGTRLTVV.

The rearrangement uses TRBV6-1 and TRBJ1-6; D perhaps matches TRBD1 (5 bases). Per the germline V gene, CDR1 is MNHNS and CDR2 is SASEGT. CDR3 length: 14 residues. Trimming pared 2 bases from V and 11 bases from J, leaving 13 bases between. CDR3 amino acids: CASSEMGLSPPLHF. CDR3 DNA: TGTGCCAGCAGTGAAATGGGGCTTAGTCCACCCCTCCACTTT.

The chain's CDR3 is CASSPGLSSGELFF. CDR3 nucleotide sequence: TGTGCCAGCAGCCCCGGACTGTCATCCGGGGAGCTGTTTTTT. V and J are TRBV7-3 and TRBJ2-2; possible D gene TRBD2, 5 bases. CDR1 and CDR2 from the germline V gene are SGHTA and FQGTGA. CDR3 length: 14 amino acids. Trimming took 5 bases from V and 6 from J, leaving 13 bases between them.

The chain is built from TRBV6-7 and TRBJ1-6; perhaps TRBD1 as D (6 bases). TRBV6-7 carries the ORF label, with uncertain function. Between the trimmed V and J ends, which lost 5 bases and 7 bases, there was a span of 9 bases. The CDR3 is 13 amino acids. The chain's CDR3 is CASSDRSNSPLHF. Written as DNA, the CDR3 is TGTGCCAGCAGTGACAGGTCAAATTCACCCCTCCACTTT.

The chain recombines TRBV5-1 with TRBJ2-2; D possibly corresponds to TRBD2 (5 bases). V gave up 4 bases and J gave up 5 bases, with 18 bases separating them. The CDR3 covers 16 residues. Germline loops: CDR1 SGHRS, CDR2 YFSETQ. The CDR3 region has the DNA TGCGCCAGCAGCCCAGTTACCGGACCGGGGACCGGGGAGCTGTTTTTT. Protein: CASSPVTGPGTGELFF. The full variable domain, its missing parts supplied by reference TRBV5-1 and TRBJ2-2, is KAGVTQTPRYLIKTRGQQVTLSCSPISGHRSVSWYQQTPGQGLQFLFEYFSETQRNKGNFPGRFSGRQFSNSRSEMNVSTLELGDSALYLCASSPVTGPGTGELFFGEGSRLTVL.

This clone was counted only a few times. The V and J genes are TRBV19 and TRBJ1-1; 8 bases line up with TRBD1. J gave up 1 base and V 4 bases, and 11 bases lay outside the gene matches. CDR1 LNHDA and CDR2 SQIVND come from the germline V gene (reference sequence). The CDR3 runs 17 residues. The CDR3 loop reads CASSTHRGGSRNTEAFF. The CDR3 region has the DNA TGTGCCAGTAGTACTCACAGGGGGGGTTCGCGGAACACTGAAGCTTTCTTT.

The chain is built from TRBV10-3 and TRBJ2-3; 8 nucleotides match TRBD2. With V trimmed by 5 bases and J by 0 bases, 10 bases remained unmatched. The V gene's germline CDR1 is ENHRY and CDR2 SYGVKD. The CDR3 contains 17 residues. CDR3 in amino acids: CAISTDVAGPSTDTQYF. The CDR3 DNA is TGTGCCATCAGTACGGATGTAGCGGGGCCAAGCACAGATACGCAGTATTTT.

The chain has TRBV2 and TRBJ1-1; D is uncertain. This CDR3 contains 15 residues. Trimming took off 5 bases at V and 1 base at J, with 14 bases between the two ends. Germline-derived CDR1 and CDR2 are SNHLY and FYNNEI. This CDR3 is CASSRSFGRNTEAFF. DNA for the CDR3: TGTGCCAGCAGTCGGTCTTTCGGGAGGAACACTGAAGCTTTCTTT.

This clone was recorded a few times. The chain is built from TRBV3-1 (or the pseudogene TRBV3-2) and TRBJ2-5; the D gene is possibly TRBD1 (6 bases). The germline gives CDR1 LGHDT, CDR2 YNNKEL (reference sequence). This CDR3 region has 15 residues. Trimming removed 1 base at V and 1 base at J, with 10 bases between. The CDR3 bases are TGTGCCAGCAGCCAAGTTAGGACAGCCCAAGAGACCCAGTACTTC. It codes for CASSQVRTAQETQYF.

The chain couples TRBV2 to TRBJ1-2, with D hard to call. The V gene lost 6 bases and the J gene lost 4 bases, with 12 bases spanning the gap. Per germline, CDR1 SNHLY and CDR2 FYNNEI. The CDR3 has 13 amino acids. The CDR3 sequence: CASRIELSYGYTF. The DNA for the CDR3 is TGTGCCAGCAGGATAGAGCTATCCTATGGCTACACCTTC.

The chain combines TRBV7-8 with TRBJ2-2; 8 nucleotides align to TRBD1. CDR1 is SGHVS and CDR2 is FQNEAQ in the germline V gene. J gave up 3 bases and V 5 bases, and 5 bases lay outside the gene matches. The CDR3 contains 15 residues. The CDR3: CASSQDRVDTGELFF. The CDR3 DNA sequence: TGTGCCAGCAGCCAGGACAGGGTCGACACCGGGGAGCTGTTTTTT.